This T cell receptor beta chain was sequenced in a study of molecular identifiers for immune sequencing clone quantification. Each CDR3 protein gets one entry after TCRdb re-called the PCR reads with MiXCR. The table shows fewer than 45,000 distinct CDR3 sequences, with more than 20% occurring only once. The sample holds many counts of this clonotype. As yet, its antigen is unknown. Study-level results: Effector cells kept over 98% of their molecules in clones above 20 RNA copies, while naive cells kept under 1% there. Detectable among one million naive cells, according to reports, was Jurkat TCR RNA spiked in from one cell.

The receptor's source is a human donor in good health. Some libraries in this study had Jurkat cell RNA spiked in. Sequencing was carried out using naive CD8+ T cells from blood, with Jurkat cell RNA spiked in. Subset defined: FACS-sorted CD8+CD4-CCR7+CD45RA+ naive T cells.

In nucleotides, the CDR3 is TGTGCCAGCAGTACGGGTTACGAGCAGTACTTC. It specifies CASSTGYEQYF. The rearrangement uses TRBV27 and TRBJ2-7; D is undetermined. Germline lookup yields CDR1 MNHEY and CDR2 SMNVEV (reference sequence). The CDR3 is 11 residues long. Deletions cut 5 bases from V and 4 bases from J, with 6 bases between.